Presented here are 18 T cell receptor beta chains from one specimen sequenced in a study of radiotherapy plus CTLA-4 blockade in lung cancer. Libraries were prepared by immunoSEQ multiplex PCR; TCRdb keeps only in-frame clonotypes and omits some of them. The repertoire includes around 70,000 clones, around 81% of them detected once, and 3.5% to 5% sits in the top ten. The source was peripheral blood, collected from a patient treated with radiotherapy plus ipilimumab. The receptors were sampled from a human donor with non-small cell lung cancer who had a partial response to radiotherapy plus ipilimumab.

The chain has TRBV9 and TRBJ2-3; TRBD1 is a possible D gene (5 bases). This CDR3 contains 14 residues. Trimming left V 2 bases short and J 4 bases short, with 11 bases between. Germline CDR1 SGDLS, CDR2 YYNGEE. The CDR3 loop is CASSVFQGSDTQYF. The CDR3 bases are TGTGCCAGCAGCGTCTTCCAGGGCTCAGATACGCAGTATTTT.

The chain employs TRBV15 and TRBJ2-1, with D possibly being TRBD1 (5 bases). Between the trimmed V and J ends, which lost 4 bases and 4 bases, there was a span of 17 bases. The CDR3 consists of 16 residues. The germline gives CDR1 LNHNV, CDR2 YYDKDF (reference sequence). DNA of the CDR3: TGTGCCACCAGCACAAGGACAAGTCCCCTATACAATGAGCAGTTCTTC. Translating gives CATSTRTSPLYNEQFF.

The chain uses TRBV5-4 and TRBJ2-3, with TRBD1 as a possible D gene (6 bases). The CDR3 spans 16 residues. Germline CDR1 SGHNT, CDR2 YYREEE (reference sequence). V was pared by 4 bases and J by 0 bases, with 15 bases between. CDR3 coding DNA: TGTGCCAGCAGCCAACACCGGACAGCTAGCACAGATACGCAGTATTTT. Protein sequence: CASSQHRTASTDTQYF.

This clone occurred a few times. This sequence joins TRBV19 and TRBJ2-5; TRBD2 matches 7 bases. V shed 6 bases and J 5 bases; nucleotides not matched to a gene: 6. The CDR3 sequence is 13 residues long. The V gene's germline CDR1 is LNHDA and CDR2 SQIVND (reference sequence). CDR3 protein: CASSGRNEETQYF. For the CDR3, the DNA is TGTGCCAGTAGCGGGAGGAACGAGGAGACCCAGTACTTC.

The V call is TRBV5-1, the J call TRBJ2-5, with D perhaps TRBD2 (6 bases). CDR3 length: 15 residues. Trimming pared 5 bases from V and 1 base from J, leaving 15 bases between. Germline-derived CDR1 and CDR2 are SGHRS and YFSETQ. Here the CDR3 reads CASRGVAAVQETQYF. The DNA of the CDR3 is TGCGCCAGCAGAGGAGTAGCGGCTGTCCAAGAGACCCAGTACTTC.

This clone came up a few times. The chain couples TRBV4-1 to TRBJ1-3; 7 positions agree with TRBD1. V gave up 1 base and J gave up 4 bases; unmatched junction bases: 7. The CDR3 runs to 16 residues. CDR1 is MGHRA and CDR2 is YSYEKL in the germline V gene. The CDR3 loop is CASSQGWKGAGNTIYF. CDR3 coding DNA: TGCGCCAGCAGCCAAGGTTGGAAGGGGGCCGGAAACACCATATATTTT.

This rearrangement joins TRBV28 to TRBJ1-2; maybe TRBD1 (5 bases). The V and J ends lost 6 bases and 6 bases respectively, with 20 bases between them. The CDR3 is 15 residues long. Germline CDR1 is MDHEN and CDR2 is SYDVKM. CDR3 region: CASSGRVSLNNGYTF. The CDR3 DNA reads as TGTGCCAGCAGCGGCAGGGTATCCTTAAACAATGGCTACACCTTC.

This clone has only a few counts. The genes are TRBV5-1 and TRBJ2-7; tentative D call: TRBD2 (5 bases). CDR1 and CDR2 (germline): SGHRS, YFSETQ. The CDR3 covers 16 residues. With 1 base removed from V and 6 bases from J, the gap between germline ends came to 20 bases. CDR3 sequence (DNA): TGCGCCAGCAGCTTGTCCCCACTAGGAGCAACCGTCGAGCAGTACTTC. Translated, it gives CASSLSPLGATVEQYF.

This chain links TRBV19 with TRBJ2-5, with 10 nucleotides matching TRBD2. Looked up from germline, CDR1 is LNHDA and CDR2 is SQIVND (reference sequence). The CDR3 is 16 residues long. With V trimmed by 4 bases and J by 4 bases, 9 bases remained unmatched. In nucleotides, the CDR3 is TGTGCCAGTAGTAGGAGAGCTAGCGGGAGAATAGAGACCCAGTACTTC. Translated: CASSRRASGRIETQYF.

The chain carries TRBV7-2 and TRBJ2-6, with D possibly matching TRBD2 (5 bases). The V end was cut by 6 bases, the J end by 4 bases, with 16 bases between. Germline loops: CDR1 SGHTA, CDR2 FQGNSA. The CDR3 covers 16 residues. In DNA, the CDR3 is TGTGCCAGCAGGTCGGCGGGTCTGGGCGGGGCCAACGTCCTGACTTTC. Protein product: CASRSAGLGGANVLTF.

The V call is TRBV27, the J call TRBJ2-7, with D possibly matching TRBD1 (5 bases). Germline CDR1 and CDR2: MNHEY and SMNVEV (reference sequence). The CDR3 is 13 residues long. V was pared by 4 bases and J by 1 base, with 8 bases between. The CDR3 sequence: CASSSGPSYEQYF. The CDR3 DNA is TGTGCCAGCAGTTCAGGGCCGTCCTACGAGCAGTACTTC.

V gene TRBV5-1 combines with J gene TRBJ2-7; tentative D call: TRBD1 (6 bases). Germline loops: CDR1 SGHRS, CDR2 YFSETQ. V was cut by 0 bases and J by 4 bases, with 14 bases left in between. The CDR3 spans 15 residues. The CDR3 sequence is CASSLVPGQNYEQYF. The CDR3 DNA reads TGCGCCAGCAGCTTGGTACCCGGACAGAATTACGAGCAGTACTTC.

The chain couples TRBV9 to TRBJ2-1; 12 bases align to TRBD2. Germline-derived CDR1 and CDR2 are SGDLS and YYNGEE. The CDR3 runs 14 residues. V was clipped by 3 bases and J by 9 bases; unmatched bases: 4. CDR3 bases: TGTGCCAGCAGCGCGGGACTAGCGGGCCTTGAGCAGTTCTTC. Translating it yields CASSAGLAGLEQFF. The full variable domain, with the rest looked up from reference TRBV9 and TRBJ2-1, is DSGVTQTPKHLITATGQRVTLRCSPRSGDLSVYWYQQSLDQGLQFLIQYYNGEERAKGNILERFSAQQFPDLHSELNLSSLELGDSALYFCASSAGLAGLEQFFGPGTRLTVL.

J is TRBJ2-7 and V is TRBV20-1, with D perhaps matching TRBD1 (5 bases). CDR1 is DFQATT and CDR2 is SNEGSKA in the germline V gene (reference sequence). CDR3 length equals 11 residues. V lost 6 bases and J lost 4, with 10 bases in between. The CDR3 bases are TGCAGTGCCCAGGACACATACGAGCAGTACTTC. This translates into CSAQDTYEQYF.

The chain couples TRBV5-1 to TRBJ2-3, with 8 positions matching TRBD2. Trimming removed 0 bases from V and 5 bases from J; junction bases left unmatched: 8. In germline, CDR1 is SGHRS, CDR2 YFSETQ. The CDR3 length is 16 residues. Written as DNA, the CDR3 is TGCGCCAGCAGCTTGGGAGTAGCGGGACTGTTAGATACGCAGTATTTT. The encoded protein is CASSLGVAGLLDTQYF.

V and J are TRBV15 and TRBJ2-3; D is undetermined. The length of the CDR3 is 13 residues. Deletions cut 8 bases from V and 1 base from J, with 10 bases between. In germline, CDR1 is LNHNV, CDR2 YYDKDF (reference sequence). This CDR3 reads CATSSGGTDTQYF. The CDR3 DNA sequence: TGTGCCACCTCAAGTGGAGGCACAGATACGCAGTATTTT.

The chain links TRBV6-1 to TRBJ1-2, with D possibly matching TRBD1 (5 bases). Looked up from germline, CDR1 is MNHNS and CDR2 is SASEGT. The CDR3 covers 13 residues. V lost 3 bases to trimming and J lost 6 bases, with 11 bases between them. The CDR3 is CASSDSGLDGYTF. CDR3 bases: TGTGCCAGCAGTGACTCAGGGTTGGATGGCTACACCTTC.

This clone was seen more than once but under ten times. The chain links TRBV7-9 to TRBJ1-6; 9 positions agree with TRBD1. Trimming at V came to 1 base and at J to 10 bases, leaving 5 bases not matched to a gene. Looked up from germline, CDR1 is SEHNR and CDR2 is FQNEAQ (reference sequence). This CDR3 is built from 15 residues. CDR3 region: CASSLGGTGNSPLHF. As DNA, the CDR3 is TGTGCCAGCAGCTTAGGTGGGACAGGGAACTCACCCCTCCACTTT.